The next 24 T cell receptor beta chains were all read from a single sample in a study of tumor-infiltrating lymphocytes in oesophageal squamous cell carcinoma (dated by TCRdb to 2016 to 2017). Library method: PCR. Sequencing was carried out with an Illumina HiSeq 2000. TCRdb passed the public sequencing reads through fastp at Q25 and MiXCR, retaining productive beta sequences. CDR3 protein sequences are deduplicated, and each keeps its most common genes and DNA. The sample table shows 24,000 or so distinct CDR3 sequences, and 38% are seen once. In total, the top ten clones hold 20% to 25% of the sample. What was sequenced was esophageal tumor tissue. The receptors were sampled from a male donor with esophageal squamous cell carcinoma.

This clonotype was picked up many times. This chain joins TRBV6-1 and TRBJ1-2; tentative D call: TRBD1 (5 bases). The germline V gene encodes CDR1 MNHNS and CDR2 SASEGT. The V and J ends lost 8 bases and 3 bases respectively, with 10 bases between them. CDR3 size: 12 residues. CDR3 nucleotide sequence: TGTGCCAGCGGTGGGGGTTACTATGGCTACACCTTC. Residues: CASGGGYYGYTF.

The chain joins TRBV7-8 to TRBJ2-2; the D gene is possibly TRBD2 (7 bases). V dropped 0 bases and J dropped 4 bases, with 12 bases sitting between them. This CDR3 is built from 16 residues. The germline CDR1 and CDR2 sequences are SGHVS and FQNEAQ. The CDR3 sequence: CASSLAGGPLTGELFF. The DNA for the CDR3 is TGTGCCAGCAGCTTAGCGGGGGGGCCTCTCACCGGGGAGCTGTTTTTT.

The chain carries TRBV7-2 and TRBJ2-3, with 12 positions matching TRBD2. CDR1 and CDR2 (germline): SGHTA, FQGNSA. V lost 5 bases and J lost 6; bases outside the gene matches: 6. This CDR3 spans 15 amino acids. In DNA form, the CDR3 reads TGTGCCAGCAGCCCGAATACTAGCGGGAGGGATACGCAGTATTTT. Its translation is CASSPNTSGRDTQYF.

In its sample, this clonotype was seen a few times. The chain links TRBV10-3 to TRBJ2-7, with 7 bases that match TRBD1. The CDR3 totals 14 residues. J was trimmed by 5 bases and V by 6 bases; bases with no gene match: 10. Per the germline V gene, CDR1 is ENHRY and CDR2 is SYGVKD. CDR3 amino acids: CAIRPGQEADEQYF. CDR3 DNA: TGTGCCATCAGGCCCGGACAGGAGGCAGACGAGCAGTACTTC.

There are a few counts of this clonotype. The rearrangement joins TRBV19 to TRBJ1-2, with TRBD1 matching 11 bases. This CDR3 is built from 12 residues. V was pared by 9 bases and J by 3 bases, with 0 bases of the junction left unmatched. Germline loops: CDR1 LNHDA, CDR2 SQIVND (reference sequence). The CDR3 nucleotides are TGTGCCAGGGGACAGGGGGACTATGGCTACACCTTC. It specifies CARGQGDYGYTF.

This clonotype was recorded at least ten times. This rearrangement joins TRBV6-1 to TRBJ1-2, with D possibly being TRBD1 (6 bases). CDR3 length: 14 residues. Germline CDR1 reads MNHNS; CDR2 reads SASEGT. V was shortened by 5 bases and J by 8 bases, with 18 bases between the two germline ends. CDR3 nucleotide sequence: TGTGCCAGCAGTAAGACAGGCGCCGATTGGGGCTACACCTTC. It codes for CASSKTGADWGYTF.

This sequence joins TRBV12-3 or TRBV12-4 and TRBJ2-1, with D uncertain. The CDR3 runs 12 residues. V was pared by 8 bases and J by 9 bases, with 14 bases between. CDR3 coding DNA: TGTGCCAGCGGGCCAGCAAGGGCTGAGCAGTTCTTC. Its translation is CASGPARAEQFF.

This clonotype was detected many times. The chain carries TRBV11-3 and TRBJ2-1, with TRBD2 matching 13 bases. Germline values: CDR1 SGHNT, CDR2 YENEEA. The CDR3 extends over 17 amino acids. J gave up 0 bases and V 5 bases, and 4 bases lay outside the gene matches. CDR3 sequence (DNA): TGTGCCAGCAGCCCGACTAGCGGGAGGAGCTCCTACAATGAGCAGTTCTTC. Protein: CASSPTSGRSSYNEQFF.

This clonotype is deemed medium-sized. V gene TRBV7-9 combines with J gene TRBJ2-1; weak D call: TRBD2 (5 bases). From germline, CDR1 is SEHNR and CDR2 FQNEAQ (reference sequence). This CDR3 has 13 residues. Trimming cost V 8 bases and J 3 bases, with 11 bases left between them. The CDR3 spells CASLSSIYNEQFF. The CDR3 DNA is TGTGCCAGCCTCTCTAGCATCTACAATGAGCAGTTCTTC.

The genes are TRBV7-6 and TRBJ2-7; D not certain. TRBJ2-1 explains the end of the DNA better; the J call may be wrong. The CDR3 is made up of 14 amino acids. Per the germline V gene, CDR1 is SGHVS and CDR2 is FNYEAQ. CDR3 sequence (DNA): TGTGCCAGCAGCTTAGGGCCGGTTGGGAATGAGCAGTTCTTC. It codes for CASSLGPVGNEQFF.

The sample holds many counts of this clonotype. V is TRBV6-6 and J is TRBJ2-4; D remains ambiguous. Germline V lookup: CDR1 MNHNY, CDR2 SVGAGI (reference sequence). CDR3 length: 14 residues. Trimming pared 0 bases from V and 8 bases from J, leaving 11 bases between. This chain's CDR3 is CASSYSGVRDIQYF. CDR3 in DNA: TGTGCCAGCAGTTACTCTGGGGTTAGAGACATTCAGTACTTC.

This clonotype was counted only a few times. A junction end diverges from the germline sequence, so it may reflect a read error. This sequence joins TRBV18 and TRBJ2-5; D not resolved. Per germline, CDR1 KGHSH and CDR2 LQKENI. The CDR3 sequence is 15 residues long. For the CDR3, the DNA is TGTGCCAGCTCCCCACAACGGACGGACCAAGAGACCCAGTACTTC. This sequence encodes CASSPQRTDQETQYF.

This chain links TRBV7-2 with TRBJ1-1; TRBD1 is a possible D gene (5 bases). The CDR3 has 13 residues. The germline CDR1 and CDR2 sequences are SGHTA and FQGNSA. The V gene lost 1 base and the J gene lost 6 bases, with 9 bases spanning the gap. The CDR3 DNA sequence: TGTGCCAGCAGCTTAGGGGGCAGGGCTGAAGCTTTCTTT. Translating it yields CASSLGGRAEAFF.

There are many counts of this clonotype. The V and J genes are TRBV6-1 and TRBJ2-7, with 9 bases fitting TRBD2. Germline CDR1 and CDR2: MNHNS and SASEGT. V shed 6 bases and J 0 bases; nucleotides not matched to a gene: 6. The CDR3 is 15 residues long. CDR3 amino acids: CASRAGTSRSYEQYF. The CDR3 coding sequence is TGTGCCAGCAGAGCCGGGACTAGCCGCTCCTACGAGCAGTACTTC.

By share, this clonotype ranks as large. The V call is TRBV7-8, the J call TRBJ2-1; D might be TRBD2 (6 bases). The CDR3 runs 13 residues. Between the trimmed V and J ends, which lost 1 base and 7 bases, there was a span of 8 bases. CDR1 and CDR2 from the germline V gene are SGHVS and FQNEAQ. The CDR3 region has the DNA TGTGCCAGCAGCTTAGTTCGGGGGAATGAGCAGTTCTTC. It encodes CASSLVRGNEQFF.

V gene TRBV6-6 combines with J gene TRBJ2-5; tentative D call: TRBD1 (6 bases). Matching the DNA end better, TRBJ2-7 makes the J call doubtful. Germline CDR1 and CDR2: MNHNY and SVGAGI (reference sequence). The CDR3 is 16 amino acids. As DNA, the CDR3 is TGTGCCAGCAGTTACTCGACCAGGGGTCAGCCCTACGAGCAGTACTTC. Amino acids: CASSYSTRGQPYEQYF.

This clonotype was counted ten times or more. The chain links TRBV5-1 to TRBJ2-6; 7 bases line up with TRBD1. Germline assignment: CDR1 SGHRS and CDR2 YFSETQ. With V trimmed by 4 bases and J by 2 bases, 6 bases remained unmatched. The CDR3 contains 16 residues. For the CDR3, the DNA is TGCGCCAGCAGCGGGATGCAGGGGGCTGGGGCCAACGTCCTGACTTTC. Its protein product is CASSGMQGAGANVLTF.

In this sample, this clonotype turned up many times. This could be a read error, since a much larger clone is one nucleotide away. The chain links TRBV11-2 to TRBJ2-7; D is perhaps TRBD2 (5 bases). Germline lookup yields CDR1 SGHAT and CDR2 FQNNGV. This CDR3 is 15 amino acids long. V dropped 3 bases and J dropped 7 bases, with 19 bases sitting between them. The CDR3 protein is CASSLDPGFYNEQYF. CDR3 bases: TGTGCCAGCAGCTTGGATCCGGGATTCTACAATGAGCAGTACTTC.

In its sample, this clonotype was seen a few times. The chain is built from TRBV19 and TRBJ1-2; 8 bases map to TRBD1. CDR1 is LNHDA and CDR2 is SQIVND in the germline V gene (reference sequence). V was clipped by 4 bases and J by 2 bases; unmatched bases: 6. The CDR3 length is 15 residues. For the CDR3, the DNA is TGTGCCAGTAGTAGAGAGACAGGGGAGAACTATGGCTACACCTTC. Translated: CASSRETGENYGYTF.

This chain connects TRBV4-2 to TRBJ2-7, with D possibly being TRBD2 (5 bases). Trimming took off 1 base at V and 2 bases at J, with 9 bases between the two ends. This CDR3 has 14 amino acids. Looked up from germline, CDR1 is LGHNA and CDR2 is YNFKEQ. CDR3 bases: TGTGCCAGCAGCCAAGGGACGGGGACCTACGAGCAGTACTTC. Encoded protein: CASSQGTGTYEQYF.

This clonotype was detected a few times. The chain carries TRBV7-2 and TRBJ2-5; 12 bases line up with TRBD2. With the DNA end fitting TRBJ2-1 better, the J assignment may be wrong. Germline V gene data show CDR1 as SGHTA and CDR2 as FQGNSA. This CDR3 region has 16 residues. CDR3 bases: TGTGCCAGCAGCTCTAGCGGGGGGGCCACCTACAATGAGCAGTTCTTC. Translated, it gives CASSSSGGATYNEQFF.

This chain connects TRBV19 to TRBJ2-1; 10 bases are a match to TRBD1. The J call is uncertain, as TRBJ1-2 better fits the DNA end. The CDR3 covers 14 residues. Germline CDR1 is LNHDA and CDR2 is SQIVND (reference sequence). Written as DNA, the CDR3 is TGTGCCAGTAGTCGGGGACAGGGGTCCTATGGCTACACCTTC. Amino acid sequence: CASSRGQGSYGYTF.

The chain combines TRBV7-2 with TRBJ2-5; TRBD2 agrees at 8 bases. CDR1 and CDR2 from the germline V gene are SGHTA and FQGNSA. After removal of 4 bases from V and 5 bases from J, the junction contained 6 bases not matched to a gene. CDR3 size: 14 residues. CDR3: CASSSSGRGETQYF. CDR3 nucleotides: TGTGCCAGCAGCTCGAGCGGGAGAGGTGAGACCCAGTACTTC. Full variable domain (rest looked up from reference TRBV7-2 and TRBJ2-5): GAGVSQSPSNKVTEKGKDVELRCDPISGHTALYWYRQSLGQGLEFLIYFQGNSAPDKSGLPSDRFSAERTGGSVSTLTIQRTQQEDSAVYLCASSSSGRGETQYFGPGTRLLVL.

On this clonotype itself: Just one base apart from a much larger clone, this may be a read error. The chain couples TRBV20-1 to TRBJ2-5; 12 nucleotides align to TRBD2. Germline V gene sequence: CDR1 DFQATT, CDR2 SNEGSKA (reference sequence). The CDR3 runs 12 residues. J lost 11 bases, V lost 4 bases, and 5 bases had no gene match. CDR3 DNA: TGCAGTGCTACTAGCGGGGGGGGTGAGCAGTACTTC. Its translation is CSATSGGGEQYF.